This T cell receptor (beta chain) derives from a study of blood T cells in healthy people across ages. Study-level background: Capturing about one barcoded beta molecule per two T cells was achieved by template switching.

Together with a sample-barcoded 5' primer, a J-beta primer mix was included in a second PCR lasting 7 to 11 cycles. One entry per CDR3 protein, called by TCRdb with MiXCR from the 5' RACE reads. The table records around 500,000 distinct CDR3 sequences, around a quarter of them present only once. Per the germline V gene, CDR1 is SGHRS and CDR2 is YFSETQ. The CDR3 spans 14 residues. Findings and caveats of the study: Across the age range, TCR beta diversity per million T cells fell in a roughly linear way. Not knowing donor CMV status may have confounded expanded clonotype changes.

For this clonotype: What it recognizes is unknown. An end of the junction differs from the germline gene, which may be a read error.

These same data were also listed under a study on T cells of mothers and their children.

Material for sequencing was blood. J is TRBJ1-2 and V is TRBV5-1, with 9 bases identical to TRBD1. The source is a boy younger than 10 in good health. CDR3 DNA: TGCGCCAGTCGGACAGGGGACGACACGGGAGGCTGCACCTTC. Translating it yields CASRTGDDTGGCTF. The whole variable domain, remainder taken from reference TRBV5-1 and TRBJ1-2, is KAGVTQTPRYLIKTRGQQVTLSCSPISGHRSVSWYQQTPGQGLQFLFEYFSETQRNKGNFPGRFSGRQFSNSRSEMNVSTLELGDSALYLCASRTGDDTGGCTFGSGTRLTVV.